Listed below are T cell receptor beta chains from one sample, sequenced in a study of blood T cell repertoires in COVID-19. Here immunoSEQ multiplex PCR was the method, and the copy in TCRdb shows in-frame clones only, minus some. The sample yields under 250,000 clones, approximately 90% seen once. The sequenced material came from PBMCs or T cells enriched from blood (not recorded which). These TCRs come from a woman in her twenties or thirties with acute COVID-19. Each CDR3 is given with its conserved first and last residue. The D gene is left open where the match is weak. A clone size is listed for some rows: how often the clone was seen (once, few, many), or a class if it is expanded.

TGTGCCAGCAGCAGGACCGGGACAGGCAATTCACCCCTCCACTTT | CASSRTGTGNSPLHF | TRBJ1-6 | - | TRBV7-9 | TRBD1
TGCGCCAGCAGTCCCGACATCTCTGGAAACACCATATATTTT | CASSPDISGNTIYF | TRBJ1-3 | - | TRBV10-1 | -
TGTGCCAGCAGCGGGGTTACAGGGCCCGTCTATGGCTACACCTTC | CASSGVTGPVYGYTF | TRBJ1-2 | - | TRBV5-4 | -
TGTGCCAGCACCTTGGATACAGCCCAAGAGACCCAGTACTTC | CASTLDTAQETQYF | TRBJ2-5 | - | TRBV7-9 | -
TGTGCCAGCAGCTTAGTCAATGAGAGAGAAGCTTTCTTT | CASSLVNEREAFF | TRBJ1-1 | - | TRBV7-9 | -
TGTGCCAGCAGCCAATCCTGGACAGGGAAAGGCTACACCTTC | CASSQSWTGKGYTF | TRBJ1-2 | - | TRBV7-9 | TRBD1
TGCGCCAGCAGCTTGGTGTCGGGGGGACTCTACAATGAGCAGTTCTTC | CASSLVSGGLYNEQFF | TRBJ2-1 | - | TRBV5-1 | TRBD2
TGTGCCAGCAGCCAAGTACGAGGGTCGGCCTCTGAAGCTTTCTTT | CASSQVRGSASEAFF | TRBJ1-1 | - | TRBV2 | -
TGTGCCAGCAGTTTGCCAGGGGCCTACAATGAGCAGTTCTTC | CASSLPGAYNEQFF | TRBJ2-1 | - | TRBV27 | -
TGTGCCAGCTCACCAACGGCAGGGTACACTGAAGCTTTCTTT | CASSPTAGYTEAFF | TRBJ1-1 | - | TRBV18 | -
TGTGCCACTTCGACAGGGTTTCTCACAGATACGCAGTATTTT | CATSTGFLTDTQYF | TRBJ2-3 | - | TRBV24-1 | TRBD1
TGTGCCAGCGGGCAATTGGAAGGAACTAGGAATGAGCAGTTCTTC | CASGQLEGTRNEQFF | TRBJ2-1 | - | TRBV25-1 | -
TGCGCCAGCAGCCAAGAACAGGGAACCTACGAGCAGTACTTC | CASSQEQGTYEQYF | TRBJ2-7 | - | TRBV4-3 | -
TGTGCCAGCAGCGGGACTTCTACAGATACGCAGTATTTT | CASSGTSTDTQYF | TRBJ2-3 | - | TRBV11-2 | -
TGTGCCAGCCGGCCGCCCGGGACAGGGGGATGGAATACGCAGTATTTT | CASRPPGTGGWNTQYF | TRBJ2-3 | once | TRBV7-9 | TRBD1
TGCGCCAGCAGCCAAGGATTACAGGCTTTCCTTGGCTACACCTTC | CASSQGLQAFLGYTF | TRBJ1-2 | - | TRBV4-1 | -
TGTGCCAGCAGCCAAGATCAGGGGCGTTACTATGGCTACACCTTC | CASSQDQGRYYGYTF | TRBJ1-2 | - | TRBV14 | -
TGCGCCAGCAGCGATACCGACAGGGGCCAAGAGACCCAGTACTTC | CASSDTDRGQETQYF | TRBJ2-5 | - | TRBV4-3 | TRBD1
TGCAGTGCTAGTTCTATCAACACTGAAGCTTTCTTT | CSASSINTEAFF | TRBJ1-1 | - | TRBV20-1 | -
TGCGCCAGCAGCCAAATCACTAACTATGGCTACACCTTC | CASSQITNYGYTF | TRBJ1-2 | - | TRBV4-1 | -
TGCGCCAGCAGCTTCACAGGGGGCAGGGGAGAGACCCAGTACTTC | CASSFTGGRGETQYF | TRBJ2-5 | - | TRBV5-1 | TRBD1
TGCGCCAGCAGCCCCCTAGCGGGGGGGGGCAATGAGCAGTTCTTC | CASSPLAGGGNEQFF | TRBJ2-1 | few | TRBV5-1 | TRBD2
TGTGCCAGCAGCCAATTTGGCCAGGGGGGTGCTAATGAAAAACTGTTTTTT | CASSQFGQGGANEKLFF | TRBJ1-4 | - | TRBV3-1/TRBV3-2 | TRBD1
TGTGCCAGCAGCTTAGAACAGGGGACCAAACTGTTTTTT | CASSLEQGTKLFF | TRBJ1-4 | - | TRBV11-2 | TRBD1
TGCGCCAGCAGCCAAGAACAGGGGGAGAACACCGGGGAGCTGTTTTTT | CASSQEQGENTGELFF | TRBJ2-2 | once | TRBV4-1 | TRBD1
TGTGCCAGCAGCCTACAGGGGGGTGACTACAATGAGCAGTTCTTC | CASSLQGGDYNEQFF | TRBJ2-1 | - | TRBV11-2 | TRBD1
TGTGCCAGCAGCTCCGGGACACACTCCTACAATGAGCAGTTCTTC | CASSSGTHSYNEQFF | TRBJ2-1 | - | TRBV11-2 | -
TGCGCCAGCAGCTTACAGGATGTAGGCAATCAGCCCCAGCATTTT | CASSLQDVGNQPQHF | TRBJ1-5 | - | TRBV5-1 | -
TGCGCCAGCAGTCCGAATTCAGACAGCTTAATACAAGAGACCCAGTACTTC | CASSPNSDSLIQETQYF | TRBJ2-5 | - | TRBV10-1 | -
TGTGCCAGCAGCTCCCGGGACAAGAACACTGAAGCTTTCTTT | CASSSRDKNTEAFF | TRBJ1-1 | - | TRBV3-1/TRBV3-2 | -
TGTGCCTGGAAAGGGACAGGCGGCTACACCTTC | CAWKGTGGYTF | TRBJ1-2 | - | TRBV30 | TRBD1
TGCGCCAGCAGCTTGGGACTAGCGGAGACCCAGTACTTC | CASSLGLAETQYF | TRBJ2-5 | - | TRBV5-1 | TRBD2
TGTGCCAGCAGCCTCCTCCAGGATGTCTCTGGAAACACCATATATTTT | CASSLLQDVSGNTIYF | TRBJ1-3 | - | TRBV7-2 | -
TGTGCCAGCAGCTTAGAAACAGGATTCTACGAGCAGTACTTC | CASSLETGFYEQYF | TRBJ2-7 | - | TRBV7-9 | -
TGTGCCAGCAGCGGACGACAGGGGATCCACGAGCAGTACTTC | CASSGRQGIHEQYF | TRBJ2-7 | - | TRBV5-6 | TRBD1
TGTGCCAGCAGCCAGGGGACAGGTCCTTCCTACGAGCAGTACTTC | CASSQGTGPSYEQYF | TRBJ2-7 | few | TRBV2 | TRBD1
TGCGCCAGCAGCTTGGGGCCGGCACAGGGGAACACTGAAGCTTTCTTT | CASSLGPAQGNTEAFF | TRBJ1-1 | - | TRBV5-1 | -
TGTGCCATCAGTGACAGGAATAATGAAAAACTGTTTTTT | CAISDRNNEKLFF | TRBJ1-4 | - | TRBV10-3 | -
TGTGCCAGCAGCGTAGGAGGACTTAATAACATTCAGTACTTC | CASSVGGLNNIQYF | TRBJ2-4 | - | TRBV9 | -
TGTGCCAGCAGCCTCTTGGGGGGGGGCTACGAGCAGTACTTC | CASSLLGGGYEQYF | TRBJ2-7 | - | TRBV27 | TRBD2
TGTGCCTGGAGAGGGAAACAGGGAAATCAGCCCCAGCATTTT | CAWRGKQGNQPQHF | TRBJ1-5 | - | TRBV30 | -
TGTGCCACCAGCCCAGGGATTAGCAATCAGCCCCAGCATTTT | CATSPGISNQPQHF | TRBJ1-5 | - | TRBV15 | -
TGTGCCAGCAGCCCCGGGACAGGGGTACTCCCAATACAGCCCCAGCATTTT | CASSPGTGVLPIQPQHF | TRBJ1-5 | - | TRBV3-1/TRBV3-2 | TRBD1
TGTGCCAGCAGCCAACAGGGGAGTTTGTTCAATGAGCAGTTCTTC | CASSQQGSLFNEQFF | TRBJ2-1 | - | TRBV7-9 | TRBD1
TGTGCCATCAGTGAGGGGGACAACCTAAATGAAAAACTGTTTTTT | CAISEGDNLNEKLFF | TRBJ1-4 | - | TRBV10-3 | -
TGTGCCAGCAGTTTATCGGGGACAGGGAATTCACCCCTCCACTTT | CASSLSGTGNSPLHF | TRBJ1-6 | - | TRBV27 | TRBD1
TGTGCCAGCAGCTTGCAGTCGAACACTGAAGCTTTCTTT | CASSLQSNTEAFF | TRBJ1-1 | - | TRBV5-5 | -
TGTGCCTGGAGCGGGGGCCCTAGCGGGGGCCCAACAAGCTACGAGCAGTACTTC | CAWSGGPSGGPTSYEQYF | TRBJ2-7 | few | TRBV30 | TRBD2
TGCAGCGCCCTACTAGCGGGGGGCAACAATGAGCAGTTCTTC | CSALLAGGNNEQFF | TRBJ2-1 | - | TRBV29-1 | TRBD2
TGTGCCAGCAGTTATTTAAGCGGGGGGGAAAATGAGCAGTTCTTC | CASSYLSGGENEQFF | TRBJ2-1 | - | TRBV6-2/TRBV6-3 | TRBD2
TGTGCCAGCAGCTTCTTTAATCAGCCCCAGCATTTT | CASSFFNQPQHF | TRBJ1-5 | once | TRBV7-2 | -
TGTGCCAGCAGACAAAGGGGCCCTGAGGCTTTCTTT | CASRQRGPEAFF | TRBJ1-1 | - | TRBV12-3/TRBV12-4 | -
TGTGCCAGCAGCAATGCCGGGAACCGCCGCGGGCAGTACTTC | CASSNAGNRRGQYF | TRBJ2-7 | - | TRBV5-8 | -
TGTGCCAGCAGCTTAGAGGCAGGGTATGGCTACACCTTC | CASSLEAGYGYTF | TRBJ1-2 | - | TRBV11-2 | -
TGTGCCAGCAGCTTAGCGACGGGAGAGGAGCGGACCTCCTACAATGAGCAGTTCTTC | CASSLATGEERTSYNEQFF | TRBJ2-1 | few | TRBV7-9 | -